This paragraph reports one T cell receptor (beta chain). Memory CD4+ cells were the fraction left after CD45RA+ naive selection. This CDR3 comprises 16 residues. The V and J ends lost 3 bases and 1 base respectively, with 13 bases between them. CDR1 LNHDA and CDR2 SQIVND come from the germline V gene (reference sequence). This entry belongs to a study of shared clonotypes between healthy human individuals. The deep-level immunoSEQ assay was used. Assay: immunoSEQ multiplex PCR; the TCRdb copy retains only in-frame clones and omits some. The table lists millions of clones, approximately 92% of them singletons.

This TCR derives from a man aged 18 to 30 in good health. The chain links TRBV19 to TRBJ1-3; no firm D call. Source material: naive CD4+ T cells sorted from blood. Regarding subset: CD45RA+ positively selected. The CDR3 here is CASSMGVVISGNTIYF. CDR3 bases: TGTGCCAGTAGTATGGGCGTAGTTATTTCTGGAAACACCATATATTTT.